The present entry profiles one T cell receptor (beta chain) with its context. This CDR3 has 14 amino acids. Deletions cut 2 bases from V and 4 bases from J, with 12 bases between. Per the germline V gene, CDR1 is MNHNY and CDR2 is SVGAGI (reference sequence). This sample was taken from a study of blood T cell repertoires in COVID-19. Study-wide context: In each case, the material was cDNA or gDNA derived from T cells, B-cell-depleted T cells, or PBMCs.

Clones were read by immunoSEQ multiplex PCR, and TCRdb kept only the in-frame ones, dropping some. The table has about 240,000 clones, roughly four fifths seen once. This sequence joins TRBV6-6 and TRBJ2-7; D is perhaps TRBD1 (6 bases). The TCR sequence derives from a woman aged 55-70 years with active or convalescent COVID-19. Sequenced input: peripheral blood. The CDR3 sequence is CASSYVRGAYEQYF. For the CDR3, the DNA is TGTGCCAGCAGTTACGTCAGGGGCGCTTACGAGCAGTACTTC.